This record covers a single TCR beta chain. The target antigen is unknown. The CDR3 has 15 residues. V shed 3 bases and J shed 5 bases, with 17 bases lying between them. Germline V gives CDR1 SGHNT, CDR2 YYREEE (reference sequence). Data came from immunoSEQ multiplex PCR; TCRdb stores just in-frame clones and leaves some out. Among 70,000 or so clones, roughly 89% were seen once, and the ten largest hold around 3.4%. The data were taken from a study of PD-L1 blockade in urothelial cancer. The study, taken as a whole, reports: Pretreatment TCR clonality in blood under the median foretold superior survival.

The origin of this receptor is a man aged 60 to 75 with urothelial cancer. J is TRBJ1-1 and V is TRBV5-4; D possibly corresponds to TRBD1 (6 bases). Sequenced material: PBMCs, taken around atezolizumab (anti-PD-L1) treatment. The CDR3 DNA sequence: TGTGCCAGCAGCTGGGCCTCAGGGGAAAAGACTGAAGCTTTCTTT. This encodes CASSWASGEKTEAFF.